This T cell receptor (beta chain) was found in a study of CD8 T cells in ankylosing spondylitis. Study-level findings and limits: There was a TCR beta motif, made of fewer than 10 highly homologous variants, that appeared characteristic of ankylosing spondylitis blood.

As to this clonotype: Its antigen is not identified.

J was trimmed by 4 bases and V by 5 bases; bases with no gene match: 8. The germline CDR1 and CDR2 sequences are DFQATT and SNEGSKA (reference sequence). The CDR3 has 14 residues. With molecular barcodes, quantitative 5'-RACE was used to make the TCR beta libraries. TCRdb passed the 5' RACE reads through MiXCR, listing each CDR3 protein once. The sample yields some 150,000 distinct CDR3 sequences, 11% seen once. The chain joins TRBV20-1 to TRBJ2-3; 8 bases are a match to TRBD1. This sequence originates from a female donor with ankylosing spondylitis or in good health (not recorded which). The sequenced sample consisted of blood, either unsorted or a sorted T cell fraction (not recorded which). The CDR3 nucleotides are TGCAGTGCTCCGAGGGGCAGGGGGCCAGATACGCAGTATTTT. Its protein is CSAPRGRGPDTQYF.